This record concerns one T cell receptor beta chain sequence. Its specificity is not known. The entry originates in a study of T cell clones after liver transplantation. Study in general: Liver transplant recipients had immunosuppression withdrawal attempted within 2 years. General observations from the study: Donor-reactive sequences fell more than third party-reactive ones, suggesting partial deletion. Conclusions were preliminary, with small, heterogeneous patient groups.

Trimming removed 4 bases from V and 6 bases from J; junction bases left unmatched: 9. Looked up from germline, CDR1 is KGHSH and CDR2 is LQKENI. This CDR3 has 15 residues. Data came from immunoSEQ multiplex PCR; TCRdb stores just in-frame clones and leaves some out. The repertoire holds nearly 55,000 clones, with approximately 84% as singletons. The clonotype originates from a human donor who received a liver transplant. The chain joins TRBV18 to TRBJ2-3, with TRBD2 matching over 8 bases. The sequencing used CD4+ T cells from blood, collected before liver transplant. The CDR3 DNA is TGTGCCAGCTCACAAACCGGGACTAGTAGTGATACGCAGTATTTT. Its protein is CASSQTGTSSDTQYF.